This T cell receptor (beta chain) was obtained from a study of shared clonotypes between healthy human individuals. Of note for this clone: One end of the junction fails to match germline, which may point to a read error.

Positive CCR7 selection of CD45RO-negative cells yielded the naive CD8 cells, and terminally differentiated effector memory CD45RA+ cells were excluded. Repertoires were generated with immunoSEQ multiplex PCR, while TCRdb's copy carries only in-frame clones and drops some. The sample lists about 2 million clones; 85% to 95% were seen once. The CDR3 is 16 residues long. Germline CDR1 is SSHAT and CDR2 is FNYEAQ (reference sequence). The specimen sequenced was naive CD8+ T cells sorted from blood. The sequence came from a man aged 18 to 30 in good health. The chain uses TRBV7-7 and TRBJ2-7, with D possibly being TRBD1 (6 bases). The CDR3 region has the DNA TGTGCTAGCAGCTCCCGATGGGGGCAGGGTTCCTACGAGCAGTACTTC. Translation: CASSSRWGQGSYEQYF.